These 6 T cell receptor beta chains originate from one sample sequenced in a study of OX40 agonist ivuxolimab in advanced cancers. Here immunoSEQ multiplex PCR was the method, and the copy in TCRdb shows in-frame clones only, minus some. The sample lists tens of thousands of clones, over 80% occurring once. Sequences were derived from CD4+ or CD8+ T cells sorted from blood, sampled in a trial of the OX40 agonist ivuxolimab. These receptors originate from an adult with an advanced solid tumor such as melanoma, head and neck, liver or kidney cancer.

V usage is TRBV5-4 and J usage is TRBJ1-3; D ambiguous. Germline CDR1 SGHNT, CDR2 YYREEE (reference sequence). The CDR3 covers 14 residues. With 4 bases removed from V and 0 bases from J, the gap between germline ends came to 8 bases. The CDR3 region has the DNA TGTGCCAGCAGCCGGTGGGCCTCTGGAAACACCATATATTTT. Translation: CASSRWASGNTIYF.

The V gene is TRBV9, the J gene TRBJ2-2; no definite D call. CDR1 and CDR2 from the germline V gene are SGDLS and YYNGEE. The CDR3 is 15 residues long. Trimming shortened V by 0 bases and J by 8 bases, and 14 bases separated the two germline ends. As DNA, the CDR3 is TGTGCCAGCAGCGTAGATACAGCTTCCCCGGGGGAGCTGTTTTTT. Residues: CASSVDTASPGELFF.

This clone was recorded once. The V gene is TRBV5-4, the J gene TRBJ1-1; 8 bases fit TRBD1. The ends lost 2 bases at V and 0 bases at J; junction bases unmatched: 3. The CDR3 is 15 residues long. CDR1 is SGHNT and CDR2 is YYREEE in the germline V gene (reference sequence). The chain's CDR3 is CASSLRDRLNTEAFF. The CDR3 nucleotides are TGTGCCAGCAGCTTAAGGGACAGGCTGAACACTGAAGCTTTCTTT. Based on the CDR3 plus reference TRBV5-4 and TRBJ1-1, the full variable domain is ETGVTQSPTHLIKTRGQQVTLRCSSQSGHNTVSWYQQALGQGPQFIFQYYREEENGRGNFPPRFSGLQFPNYSSELNVNALELDDSALYLCASSLRDRLNTEAFFGQGTRLTVV.

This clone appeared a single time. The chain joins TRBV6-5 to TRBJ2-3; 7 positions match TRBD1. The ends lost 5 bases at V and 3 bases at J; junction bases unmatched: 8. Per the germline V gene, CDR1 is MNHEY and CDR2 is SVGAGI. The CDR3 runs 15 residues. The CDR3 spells CASSPRGGRTDTQYF. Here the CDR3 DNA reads TGTGCCAGCAGTCCGAGAGGGGGCCGAACAGATACGCAGTATTTT.

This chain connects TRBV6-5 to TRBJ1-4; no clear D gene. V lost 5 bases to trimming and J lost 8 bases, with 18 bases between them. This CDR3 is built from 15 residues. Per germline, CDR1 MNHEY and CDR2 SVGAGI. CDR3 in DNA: TGTGCCAGCAGTGGGGAGGGTAGGGTTGGGGAAAAACTGTTTTTT. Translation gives CASSGEGRVGEKLFF.

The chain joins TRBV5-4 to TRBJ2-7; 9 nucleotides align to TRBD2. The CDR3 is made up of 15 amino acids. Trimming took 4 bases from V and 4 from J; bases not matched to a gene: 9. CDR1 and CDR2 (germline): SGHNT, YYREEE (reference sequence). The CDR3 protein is CASSAGGLADYEQYF. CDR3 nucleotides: TGTGCCAGCAGCGCAGGGGGACTAGCAGATTACGAGCAGTACTTC. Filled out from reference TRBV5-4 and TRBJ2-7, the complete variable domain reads ETGVTQSPTHLIKTRGQQVTLRCSSQSGHNTVSWYQQALGQGPQFIFQYYREEENGRGNFPPRFSGLQFPNYSSELNVNALELDDSALYLCASSAGGLADYEQYFGPGTRLTVT.